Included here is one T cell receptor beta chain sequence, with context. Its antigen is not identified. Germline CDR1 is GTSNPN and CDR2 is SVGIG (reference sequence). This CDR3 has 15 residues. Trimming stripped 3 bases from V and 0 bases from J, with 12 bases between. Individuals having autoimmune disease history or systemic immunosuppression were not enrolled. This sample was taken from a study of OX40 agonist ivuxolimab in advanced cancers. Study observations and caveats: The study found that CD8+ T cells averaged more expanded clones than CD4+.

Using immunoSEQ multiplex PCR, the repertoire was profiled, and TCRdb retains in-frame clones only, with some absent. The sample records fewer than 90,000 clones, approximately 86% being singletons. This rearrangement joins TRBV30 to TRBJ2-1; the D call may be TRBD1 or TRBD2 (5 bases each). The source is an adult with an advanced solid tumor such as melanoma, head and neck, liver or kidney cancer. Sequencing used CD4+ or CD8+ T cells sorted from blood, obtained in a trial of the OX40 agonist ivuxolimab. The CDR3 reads CAWRLWGSSYNEQFF. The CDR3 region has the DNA TGTGCCTGGAGGCTTTGGGGGTCCTCCTACAATGAGCAGTTCTTC.